This TCR beta chain was obtained from a study of blood T cell repertoires in COVID-19. TCRdb keeps only in-frame clones here, not all; method: immunoSEQ multiplex PCR. The sample yields about 240,000 clones, about four fifths seen once. V gave up 2 bases and J gave up 8 bases; unmatched junction bases: 3. Germline V gene data show CDR1 as MDHEN and CDR2 as SYDVKM. This CDR3 contains 13 residues. The receptor comes from a woman older than 75 with COVID-19, enrolled during active disease. This chain connects TRBV28 to TRBJ1-3; 7 nucleotides match TRBD1. The sample consisted of peripheral blood. Written as DNA, the CDR3 is TGTGCCAGCAGTTTACCCGACAGGGACACCATATATTTT. This sequence encodes CASSLPDRDTIYF.